A selection of T cell receptor beta chains follows, all from one sample in a study of blood T cell repertoires in COVID-19. The method was immunoSEQ multiplex PCR; TCRdb's version includes in-frame clones alone and lacks a portion of them. The top ten hold over 1.1% of the sample, which has 270,000 or so clones, about four fifths seen once. The sequenced sample consisted of peripheral blood. The origin of the receptors is a human donor with COVID-19, enrolled during active disease. The donor label of this sample is uncertain. Both conserved end residues are part of each CDR3. The order of the fields is clone size, D gene, J gene, V gene, CDR3 DNA, CDR3 protein. The D gene is left open where the match is weak. Some rows have no size entry. The others give once, few or many, or a class for an expanded clone.

>.|.|TRBJ2-7|TRBV4-3
TGCGCCAGCAGCCAAACGACAGGGAGGGAGCAGTACTTC
CASSQTTGREQYF
>.|.|TRBJ2-1|TRBV23-1
TGCGCCAGTACCAGGGGATATAGCTCCTACAATGAGCAGTTCTTC
CASTRGYSSYNEQFF
>.|TRBD1|TRBJ2-4|TRBV19
TGTGCCAGTGGACAGGGCCCTAGAAACATTCAGTACTTC
CASGQGPRNIQYF
>.|TRBD2|TRBJ2-5|TRBV28
TGTGCCAGCAGTTTATCTCCTCGACTAGCGGGAGGGCCTGGTGAAGAGACCCAGTACTTC
CASSLSPRLAGGPGEETQYF
>.|TRBD2|TRBJ2-2|TRBV27
TGTGCCAGCAGTTTGGCTAGCGGGTGGAACAGCGGGGAGCTGTTTTTT
CASSLASGWNSGELFF
>.|TRBD2|TRBJ2-1|TRBV6-1
TGTGCCAGCAGTGAGGGGAAAAGCGGGAGGTTTGTCTTGGATGAGCAGTTCTTC
CASSEGKSGRFVLDEQFF
>.|.|TRBJ2-5|TRBV11-2
TGTGCCAGCAGCTTAGTGGGGACATCCGTGGAGACCCAGTACTTC
CASSLVGTSVETQYF
>.|.|TRBJ2-7|TRBV11-2
TGTGCCAGCAGCCGTCATACAGGTCTCTACGAGCAGTACTTC
CASSRHTGLYEQYF
>once|TRBD1|TRBJ1-1|TRBV3-1/TRBV3-2
TGTGCCAGCAGCCAAGGACAGGGGCGAGGGACTGAAGCTTTCTTT
CASSQGQGRGTEAFF
>few|TRBD2|TRBJ2-3|TRBV27
TGTGCCAGCGGTACTAGCGGGAGTCGTACGCAGTATTTT
CASGTSGSRTQYF
>.|.|TRBJ2-7|TRBV5-1
TGCGCCAGCAGCCAGTCCTACGAGCAGTACTTC
CASSQSYEQYF
>.|.|TRBJ1-1|TRBV7-3
TGTGCCAGCAGCGTACAGGGAAGCACTGAAGCTTTCTTT
CASSVQGSTEAFF
>many|.|TRBJ2-7|TRBV25-1
TGTGCCAGCAGGGGAGGGGGTTACGAGCAGTACTTC
CASRGGGYEQYF
>.|.|TRBJ2-3|TRBV18
TGTGCCAGCTCGCCTGCAGTGGAGACGCAGTATTTT
CASSPAVETQYF
>.|.|TRBJ1-5|TRBV9
TGTGCCAGCAGCGTAGGGCAGTTTAGCAATCAGCCCCAGCATTTT
CASSVGQFSNQPQHF
>.|TRBD1|TRBJ1-1|TRBV28
TGTGCCACACAGGCGGGGGGTGGGACAGGGATTTCTGAAGCTTTCTTT
CATQAGGGTGISEAFF
>.|.|TRBJ1-2|TRBV7-8
TGTGCCAGCAGCTTAGTCCCAGGTCCCAACTATGGCTACACCTTC
CASSLVPGPNYGYTF
>few|TRBD1|TRBJ1-3|TRBV25-1
TGTGCCAGCGGCAGGGGGGAGGGAAACACCATATATTTT
CASGRGEGNTIYF
>.|TRBD2|TRBJ2-1|TRBV19
TGTGCCAGTAGTCTTACTAGCGGGACCTACAATGAGCAGTTCTTC
CASSLTSGTYNEQFF
>.|TRBD2|TRBJ2-3|TRBV6-6
TGTGCCAGCAGTCTTCCTCCGGGGGGTCGCCCCCGCACAGATACGCAGTATTTT
CASSLPPGGRPRTDTQYF
>once|.|TRBJ1-6|TRBV13
TGTGCCAGCAGCTTAGTAGGTCAGGGCCTCCACTTT
CASSLVGQGLHF
>.|.|TRBJ1-5|TRBV30
TGTGCCTGGAGTGCCGGGGGACAGCCCCAGCATTTT
CAWSAGGQPQHF
>.|.|TRBJ2-3|TRBV10-3
TGTGCCATCAGTGAGTCGGGGAGCCCAGATACGCAGTATTTT
CAISESGSPDTQYF
>.|TRBD1|TRBJ1-1|TRBV6-5
TGTGCCAGCAGTTACTCGACAGGGACCATGAACACTGAAGCTTTCTTT
CASSYSTGTMNTEAFF
>.|.|TRBJ1-2|TRBV12-3/TRBV12-4
TGTGCCAGCAGTTTACGGGGATATGGCTACACCTTC
CASSLRGYGYTF
>.|.|TRBJ1-2|TRBV19
TGTGCCAGTAGCGACTATGGTGGCTACACCTTC
CASSDYGGYTF
>.|.|TRBJ2-7|TRBV3-1/TRBV3-2
TGTGCCAGCAGCTCACAGGGAAACGAGCAGTACTTC
CASSSQGNEQYF
>.|.|TRBJ1-5|TRBV9
TGTGCCAGCAGCGCCGGGACAACAAATCAGCCCCAGCATTTT
CASSAGTTNQPQHF
>.|.|TRBJ2-7|TRBV27
TGTGCCAGCATGGCCCAGGGGCCCTACGAGCAGTACTTC
CASMAQGPYEQYF
>.|TRBD1|TRBJ2-1|TRBV6-5
TGTGCCAGCAGTACCGGGACAGCCTACAATGAGCAGTTCTTC
CASSTGTAYNEQFF
>once|.|TRBJ1-2|TRBV28
TGTGCCAGCAGAAAAGAGGTCTACTATGGCTACACCTTC
CASRKEVYYGYTF
>.|TRBD2|TRBJ2-3|TRBV10-3
TGTGCCATCAGTGAGAGGGCTAGCGGGAGGGTGGATACGCAGTATTTT
CAISERASGRVDTQYF
>few|.|TRBJ1-2|TRBV5-6
TGTGCCAGCAGCTTGGACGCCAGGGAGGGATCCCCATTC
CASSLDAREGSPF
>.|.|TRBJ2-3|TRBV28
TGTGCCAGCATGCGGGGCAGCACAGATACGCAGTATTTT
CASMRGSTDTQYF
>.|TRBD1|TRBJ1-2|TRBV19
TGTGCCAGTAGTTCGGACAGGGGGAAGTTTGCGTTTGAGGGCTACACCTTC
CASSSDRGKFAFEGYTF
>.|.|TRBJ1-2|TRBV10-2
TGCGCCAGCAGCCCTCAGGAAGAAGGTGGCTACACCTTC
CASSPQEEGGYTF
>.|.|TRBJ2-2|TRBV7-8
TGTGCCAGCAGCTCTAGTGGAACCGGGGAGCTGTTTTTT
CASSSSGTGELFF
>.|TRBD2|TRBJ2-5|TRBV28
TGTGCCAGCAGTTTGGTGCCTAGCGGGTATACCAGACAAGAGACCCAGTACTTC
CASSLVPSGYTRQETQYF
>.|TRBD1|TRBJ1-5|TRBV12-5
TGTGCTAGTCAGGGGGGTAACAATCAGCCCCAGCATTTT
CASQGGNNQPQHF
>.|.|TRBJ2-5|TRBV7-3
TGTGCCAGCAGCCGCATCCCAGGTACCCGTCAAGAGACCCAGTACTTC
CASSRIPGTRQETQYF
>.|.|TRBJ2-1|TRBV5-1
TGCGCCAGCAGCCTTACTGACGGGAGACTCTACAATGAGCAGTTCTTC
CASSLTDGRLYNEQFF
>.|.|TRBJ1-1|TRBV3-1/TRBV3-2
TGTGCCAGCAGCCTATCGAACACTGAAGCTTTCTTT
CASSLSNTEAFF
>.|.|TRBJ1-6|TRBV15
TGTGCCACCAGCAGACACCACGGGGCAGGGGCGACCTTCTATAATTCACCCCTCCACTTT
CATSRHHGAGATFYNSPLHF
>.|.|TRBJ2-2|TRBV21-1
TGTGCCAGTACTAGCGGGAGATTCCCCGGGGAGCTGTTTTTT
CASTSGRFPGELFF
>.|.|TRBJ1-4|TRBV21-1
TGTGCCAGCAGCAATTTGGGGGGGCTGTGGGAAAAACTGTTTTTT
CASSNLGGLWEKLFF
>.|.|TRBJ1-5|TRBV19
TGTGCCAGTAGTATCGGGACATCGAATCAGCCCCAGCATTTT
CASSIGTSNQPQHF